These 19 T cell receptor beta chains came from one sample sequenced in a study of regulatory T cells in long-lasting Graves disease. Arm-PCR with iRepertoire HTBI primers amplified the CDR3 regions for these TCR beta libraries. TCRdb analysed the multiplex PCR reads with MiXCR anew, one entry per CDR3 protein. The table has more than 300,000 distinct CDR3 sequences, approximately 25% seen once. Time point described: persistent/refractory GD, antithyroid drugs over 5 years with positive TRAb. There was RNA extracted from PBMCs, and the TCR library was made from it. Source: peripheral blood mononuclear cells (PBMCs), taken when the disease was refractory, from a patient treated with antithyroid drugs. These receptors were collected from a woman between 40 and 50 years old with Graves disease.

For the CDR3, the DNA is TGCGCCAGCAGCTTGGTACGGAATTATAATTCACCCCTCCACTTT. This codes for CASSLVRNYNSPLHF. V and J are TRBV5-1 and TRBJ1-6; D is unresolved. The germline CDR1 and CDR2 sequences are SGHRS and YFSETQ. This CDR3 contains 15 residues. The ends were cut back, 0 bases at V and 4 bases at J, with 8 bases in the middle.

The rearrangement links TRBV28 to TRBJ2-3, with 7 bases lining up with TRBD2. Germline CDR1 is MDHEN and CDR2 is SYDVKM. The length of the CDR3 is 16 residues. The trim removed 4 bases at V and 6 bases at J, leaving 13 bases unmatched. The CDR3 region has the DNA TGTGCCAGCAGTTGGGAGTCGAGGCTCGGGGGGGATACGCAGTATTTT. Protein: CASSWESRLGGDTQYF.

In its sample, this clonotype was seen a few times. The V gene is TRBV7-9, the J gene TRBJ2-5; TRBD1 might be the D (6 bases). The V gene lost 5 bases and the J gene lost 5 bases, with 15 bases spanning the gap. Germline V CDR1 and CDR2: SEHNR, FQNEAQ (reference sequence). This CDR3 has 14 amino acids. The CDR3 bases are TGTGCCAGCAGCAAACAGGGTTCTTTGGAGACCCAGTACTTC. Its protein product is CASSKQGSLETQYF.

The rearrangement joins TRBV11-2 to TRBJ2-7; tentatively, D is TRBD1 (6 bases). The V end was cut by 2 bases, the J end by 2 bases, with 13 bases between. Germline CDR1 reads SGHAT; CDR2 reads FQNNGV. The CDR3 spans 15 residues. The CDR3 loop reads CASSLPRQATYEQYF. CDR3 bases: TGTGCCAGCAGCTTACCACGACAGGCCACCTACGAGCAGTACTTC.

This clonotype was observed a handful of times. The CDR3 here is CSAEGHPELNTEAFF. CDR3 in DNA: TGCAGTGCGGAGGGTCACCCAGAATTGAACACTGAAGCTTTCTTT. The chain recombines TRBV20-1 with TRBJ1-1; D call uncertain. CDR3 length: 15 residues. CDR1 is DFQATT and CDR2 is SNEGSKA in the germline V gene (reference sequence). V was trimmed by 6 bases and J by 0 bases, leaving 17 bases between them.

In its sample, this clonotype was seen many times. CDR3 sequence reads: CASSTRLDDEQYF. The DNA for the CDR3 is TGTGCCAGCAGTACTAGACTAGACGACGAGCAGTACTTC. The chain links TRBV27 to TRBJ2-7; D perhaps matches TRBD2 (6 bases). Germline V gene data show CDR1 as MNHEY and CDR2 as SMNVEV (reference sequence). The CDR3 is 13 amino acids. V dropped 5 bases and J dropped 5 bases, with 13 bases sitting between them.

The chain recombines TRBV6-2 or TRBV6-3 with TRBJ2-7; maybe TRBD2 (6 bases). The V end lost 7 bases, the J end lost 0 bases, and 10 bases lay between the germline ends. The CDR3 runs 13 residues. Germline CDR1 is MNHEY and CDR2 is SVGEGT. The CDR3 bases are TGTGCCAGCACGGACTACTACTCCTACGAGCAGTACTTC. It translates to CASTDYYSYEQYF.

In its sample, this clonotype was seen many times. The rearrangement joins TRBV6-8 to TRBJ1-5; the D is unclear. Germline assignment: CDR1 MNHGY and CDR2 SAAAGT. Trimming removed 8 bases from V and 1 base from J, with 6 bases in between. The CDR3 length is 12 residues. CDR3 amino acids: CASCWSNQPQHF. CDR3 coding DNA: TGTGCCAGCTGCTGGAGCAATCAGCCCCAGCATTTT.

The rearrangement uses TRBV28 and TRBJ2-3, with 8 nucleotides matching TRBD2. CDR3 length equals 14 residues. V shed 4 bases, J shed 3 bases, and the junction held 3 bases outside the gene matches. Germline V gene data show CDR1 as MDHEN and CDR2 as SYDVKM. The CDR3 protein is CASSSRGGTDTQYF. CDR3 nucleotides: TGTGCCAGCAGTTCACGGGGGGGGACAGATACGCAGTATTTT. The full variable domain, its missing parts supplied by reference TRBV28 and TRBJ2-3, is DVKVTQSSRYLVKRTGEKVFLECVQDMDHENMFWYRQDPGLGLRLIYFSYDVKMKEKGDIPEGYSVSREKKERFSLILESASTNQTSMYLCASSSRGGTDTQYFGPGTRLTVL.

Comments on this clonotype: This may arise from a read error, as a much more abundant clone is one base away. The chain has TRBV28 and TRBJ1-5, with a tentative D call TRBD1 (6 bases). Germline loops: CDR1 MDHEN, CDR2 SYDVKM. The CDR3 runs 16 residues. The germline V and J ends were trimmed by 0 bases and 5 bases, with 14 bases remaining between them. CDR3 nucleotide sequence: TGTGCCAGCAGTTTATGCCTTTGGGGGCGAGATCAGCCCCAGCATTTT. It translates to CASSLCLWGRDQPQHF.

This clonotype appeared a few times. This chain joins TRBV11-2 and TRBJ2-3, with TRBD2 as a possible D gene (6 bases). Trimming removed 4 bases from V and 2 bases from J, with 22 bases in between. There are 18 residues in the CDR3. Germline V gene data show CDR1 as SGHAT and CDR2 as FQNNGV. CDR3 DNA: TGTGCCAGCAGCTCTCGTTGGCTAGCGAGGATCAACACAGATACGCAGTATTTT. It translates to CASSSRWLARINTDTQYF.

This clonotype was counted at least ten times. This CDR3 is CANRGQGGELFF. The CDR3 DNA follows: TGTGCAAACAGGGGGCAGGGCGGGGAGCTGTTTTTT. The rearrangement uses TRBV6-1 and TRBJ2-2; TRBD1 aligns across 9 bases. Germline-derived CDR1 and CDR2 are MNHNS and SASEGT. The CDR3 sequence is 12 residues long.

This clonotype was found many times. V and J are TRBV7-2 and TRBJ2-5; D ambiguous. Looked up from germline, CDR1 is SGHTA and CDR2 is FQGNSA. This CDR3 has 12 amino acids. V lost 8 bases and J 5 bases, leaving 12 bases between the germline ends. CDR3 sequence reads: CASGRSKETQYF. The CDR3 region has the DNA TGTGCCAGCGGTCGCAGTAAGGAGACCCAGTACTTC.

Worth noting for this clonotype: Given a much more abundant clone one base away, this may be a read error. This chain uses TRBV6-5 with TRBJ2-7; 7 bases line up with TRBD2. The CDR3 totals 14 residues. CDR1 is MNHEY, CDR2 SVGAGI, per germline. This CDR3 reads CTSSYKAGTYEQYF. CDR3 nucleotides: TGTACCAGCAGTTACAAAGCGGGAACTTACGAGCAGTACTTC.

This clonotype was detected many times. This rearrangement joins TRBV28 to TRBJ2-7, with 9 bases that match TRBD2. The V gene end was trimmed by 4 bases and the J gene end by 1 base; junction bases not matched to a gene: 2. Germline V lookup: CDR1 MDHEN, CDR2 SYDVKM. The CDR3 totals 14 residues. CDR3 coding DNA: TGTGCCAGCAGTTCCAGCGGGAGGTCCTACGAGCAGTACTTC. Translated: CASSSSGRSYEQYF.

This clonotype was observed a few times. The CDR3 reads CSASRTGDGNTIYF. Here the CDR3 DNA reads TGCAGTGCTAGTAGGACAGGTGATGGAAACACCATATATTTT. The rearrangement joins TRBV20-1 to TRBJ1-3, with 7 positions matching TRBD1. There are 14 residues in the CDR3. Germline V lookup: CDR1 DFQATT, CDR2 SNEGSKA (reference sequence). Trimming cost V 3 bases and J 3 bases; bases outside gene matches: 5.

This clonotype came up many times. V usage is TRBV2 and J usage is TRBJ2-5; 13 nucleotides line up with TRBD2. This CDR3 contains 20 residues. The germline gives CDR1 SNHLY, CDR2 FYNNEI. The V and J ends lost 5 bases and 2 bases, in that order; junction bases with no gene match: 17. CDR3 DNA: TGTGCCAGCAGTCCGGGACAGGGGTTACTAGCGGGGGGGGGACAAGAGACCCAGTACTTC. Amino acids: CASSPGQGLLAGGGQETQYF.

This clonotype has at least ten counts. CDR3 sequence reads: CASSYSGDPGELFF. Written as DNA, the CDR3 is TGTGCCAGCAGTTACTCAGGGGATCCCGGGGAGCTGTTTTTT. This chain joins TRBV6-2 or TRBV6-3 and TRBJ2-2; weak D call: TRBD1 (5 bases). This CDR3 contains 14 residues. Germline CDR1 MNHEY, CDR2 SVGEGT. The V end lost 0 bases, the J end lost 6 bases, and 8 bases lay between the germline ends.

This clonotype was found many times. The chain uses TRBV3-1 and TRBJ2-7; D is ambiguous. Germline V gene lookup returns CDR1 LGHDT and CDR2 YNNKEL (reference sequence). Trimming removed 2 bases from V and 11 bases from J, with 19 bases in between. The CDR3 is 14 amino acids. This CDR3 is CASSQTDLAGSEYF. The CDR3 bases are TGTGCCAGCAGCCAAACGGACCTGGCTGGATCGGAGTACTTC.